This TCR beta chain was identified during a study of blood T cells in healthy people across ages. Deletions cut 1 base from V and 7 bases from J, with 14 bases between. This CDR3 has 15 amino acids. CDR1 and CDR2 (germline): MGHRA, YSYEKL. A second 7 to 11 cycle PCR used barcoded and J-beta primers. TCRdb passed the 5' RACE reads through MiXCR, listing each CDR3 protein once. The data contain about 1.4 million distinct CDR3 sequences, 55% to 75% of them singletons. The chain combines TRBV4-1 with TRBJ1-5; D remains unclear. The sample was blood. This receptor was identified in a man in his late teens or twenties in good health. The CDR3 spells CASSQVRAHGQPQHF. CDR3 in DNA: TGCGCCAGCAGCCAAGTACGGGCCCACGGGCAGCCCCAGCATTTT.